This TCR beta chain is drawn from a study of blood T cell repertoires in COVID-19. Study context: From the United States, Italy and Spain came samples of acute and convalescent COVID-19.

Libraries were prepared by immunoSEQ multiplex PCR; TCRdb keeps only in-frame clonotypes and omits some of them. Among roughly 250,000 clones listed, roughly 91% were seen once. Trimming removed 4 bases from V and 1 base from J, with 20 bases in between. CDR3 size: 17 residues. Germline V gene lookup returns CDR1 SQVTM and CDR2 ANQGSEA. The chain joins TRBV29-1 to TRBJ2-1, with D maybe TRBD1 (5 bases). The sequence was obtained from a man aged 25 to 40 with COVID-19, enrolled during active disease. The sequenced sample consisted of peripheral blood. The CDR3 here is CSVAVGRVSGSYNEQFF. In nucleotides, the CDR3 is TGCAGCGTTGCAGTGGGGCGTGTCTCTGGGTCCTACAATGAGCAGTTCTTC.